The source of this T cell receptor (beta chain) is a study of blood T cell repertoires in COVID-19. CDR3 length: 15 residues. Germline V gene sequence: CDR1 SGHNT, CDR2 YYREEE (reference sequence). V lost 6 bases and J 6 bases, leaving 19 bases between the germline ends. How the authors handled the data: Amplifying reference gene primers gave estimates of nucleated cell counts. Here immunoSEQ multiplex PCR was the method, and the copy in TCRdb shows in-frame clones only, minus some. The V and J calls and clone size were taken over from that table, and D and trimming were inferred from the DNA. The profile shows about 250,000 clones, roughly 86% of them singletons.

Sequencing was carried out using peripheral blood. The clonotype originates from a woman in her sixties who had recovered from COVID-19. The chain carries TRBV5-4 and TRBJ2-1; a weak D match, TRBD1 (5 bases). The CDR3 here is CASTMQGTRFNEQFF. The CDR3 nucleotides are TGTGCCAGCACCATGCAGGGAACCCGGTTCAATGAGCAGTTCTTC.